A selection of T cell receptor beta chains follows, all from one sample in a study of T-cell reconstitution after alpha-beta-depleted transplantation in children. TCRdb ran MiXCR on the PCR reads and lists one entry per CDR3 protein. This table has around 500,000 distinct CDR3 sequences, approximately 13% appearing once. The specimen comprised PBMCs from the stem cell graft donor, sampled from the stem cell graft. The receptors originated from a human donor who donated a stem cell graft to a child with combined immunodeficiency. CDR3s include the opening cysteine and the closing phenylalanine or tryptophan. The D gene is left open where the match is weak. Clone size is given for some rows only: seen once, a few or many times, or a class if the clone is expanded.

TRBD2	TRBJ2-1	TRBV7-9	few	16	CASSLAGREGQNEQFF	TGTGCCAGCAGCTTAGCCGGACGGGAGGGCCAGAATGAGCAGTTCTTC
-	TRBJ2-1	TRBV4-2	many	14	CASSHLEGYNEQFF	TGTGCCAGCAGCCATCTGGAGGGATACAATGAGCAGTTCTTC
TRBD1	TRBJ1-4	TRBV6-4	few	17	CASSPNSSRQGREKLFF	TGTGCCAGCAGTCCAAATTCCAGTCGACAGGGGCGTGAAAAACTGTTTTTT
TRBD1	TRBJ2-7	TRBV28	-	15	CASSVPGQGLYEQYF	TGTGCCAGCAGTGTACCGGGACAGGGTCTTTACGAGCAGTACTTC
TRBD2	TRBJ2-1	TRBV12-3/TRBV12-4	-	15	CASSTSGISYNEQFF	TGTGCCAGCAGCACAAGCGGGATTAGCTACAATGAGCAGTTCTTC
-	TRBJ2-1	TRBV5-6	few	12	CASSWGTDEQFF	TGTGCCAGCAGCTGGGGTACGGATGAGCAGTTCTTC
TRBD2	TRBJ2-3	TRBV20-1	-	15	CSARRLAGEGVTQYF	TGCAGTGCTAGAAGGCTAGCGGGAGAGGGAGTTACGCAGTATTTT
TRBD2	TRBJ2-7	TRBV20-1	few	14	CSAWTSGRPYEQYF	TGCAGTGCTTGGACTAGCGGGAGACCCTACGAGCAGTACTTC
-	TRBJ2-3	TRBV20-1	-	12	CSASTGQDTQYF	TGCAGTGCTTCGACAGGACAAGATACGCAGTATTTT
TRBD2	TRBJ2-1	TRBV29-1	-	17	CSVQMSSGIRSYNEQFF	TGCAGCGTTCAGATGTCTAGCGGGATCCGCTCCTACAATGAGCAGTTCTTC
-	TRBJ2-1	TRBV3-1	many	14	CASSQQGYGDEQFF	TGTGCCAGCAGCCAACAGGGGTATGGGGATGAGCAGTTCTTC